Listed below are T cell receptor beta chains from one sample, sequenced in a study of response to subunit inactivated influenza vaccine. MiXCR, applied by TCRdb to the RT-PCR reads, yields one record per CDR3 protein. The data contain about 830,000 distinct CDR3 sequences, approximately 18% of them singletons. The sample in question was PBMCs from blood, obtained approximately 5 days after vaccination. These receptors all stem from a man aged 50 to 59 who received an inactivated influenza vaccine. CDR3s include the opening cysteine and the closing phenylalanine or tryptophan. A D gene is named only where the DNA matches it firmly. For some rows the clone size is stated as once, few or many, or as a class when expanded; others skip it.

d_call: NA; clone_size: few; v_call: TRBV7-2; j_call: TRBJ2-3; cdr3_aa: CASSLVGAITDTQYF; cdr3_nt: TGTGCCAGCAGCTTAGTAGGGGCTATCACAGATACGCAGTATTTT
d_call: TRBD1; clone_size: few; v_call: TRBV6-5; j_call: TRBJ1-1; cdr3_aa: CASSYPGQLDTEAFF; cdr3_nt: TGTGCCAGCAGTTACCCGGGACAGTTGGATACTGAAGCTTTCTTT
d_call: TRBD1; clone_size: NA; v_call: TRBV28; j_call: TRBJ1-1; cdr3_aa: CASSPYGRGRSTEAFF; cdr3_nt: TGTGCCAGCAGTCCGTACGGCAGGGGGCGAAGCACTGAAGCTTTCTTT
d_call: NA; clone_size: many; v_call: TRBV29-1; j_call: TRBJ1-1; cdr3_aa: CSVPKRAGAAFF; cdr3_nt: TGCAGCGTCCCCAAAAGGGCGGGGGCGGCTTTCTTT
d_call: NA; clone_size: few; v_call: TRBV15; j_call: TRBJ2-1; cdr3_aa: CATSRGGPREQFF; cdr3_nt: TGTGCCACCAGCCGAGGGGGGCCCAGGGAGCAGTTCTTC
d_call: NA; clone_size: many; v_call: TRBV7-2; j_call: TRBJ2-1; cdr3_aa: CASTLGLVWQGEQFF; cdr3_nt: TGTGCCAGCACCCTAGGTCTAGTTTGGCAGGGTGAGCAGTTCTTC
d_call: NA; clone_size: NA; v_call: TRBV20-1; j_call: TRBJ1-1; cdr3_aa: CSARVKNTEAFF; cdr3_nt: TGCAGTGCTAGAGTTAAGAACACTGAAGCTTTCTTT
d_call: NA; clone_size: few; v_call: TRBV9; j_call: TRBJ2-7; cdr3_aa: CASSGAGSLRLLYF; cdr3_nt: TGTGCCAGCAGCGGGGCGGGATCCCTGAGGTTACTGTACTTC
d_call: TRBD2; clone_size: few; v_call: TRBV27; j_call: TRBJ2-7; cdr3_aa: CASSILGISGGAYEQYF; cdr3_nt: TGTGCCAGCAGTATACTAGGGATAAGCGGGGGGGCCTACGAGCAGTACTTC
d_call: TRBD1; clone_size: NA; v_call: TRBV24-1; j_call: TRBJ2-7; cdr3_aa: CATSEMDRGVVYEQYF; cdr3_nt: TGTGCCACCAGTGAAATGGACAGGGGAGTTGTCTACGAGCAGTACTTC
d_call: TRBD1; clone_size: few; v_call: TRBV12-3/TRBV12-4; j_call: TRBJ2-7; cdr3_aa: CASTRGTGGFYEQYF; cdr3_nt: TGTGCCAGCACCCGAGGGACAGGGGGTTTTTACGAGCAGTACTTC
d_call: NA; clone_size: NA; v_call: TRBV30; j_call: TRBJ2-1; cdr3_aa: CAWSSGGYNEQFF; cdr3_nt: TGTGCCTGGAGCAGCGGAGGTTACAATGAGCAGTTCTTC
d_call: TRBD1; clone_size: NA; v_call: TRBV7-9; j_call: TRBJ2-5; cdr3_aa: CASRRDRGSGETQYF; cdr3_nt: TGTGCCAGCAGACGGGACAGGGGAAGTGGGGAGACCCAGTACTTC
d_call: TRBD2; clone_size: NA; v_call: TRBV4-3; j_call: TRBJ2-2; cdr3_aa: CASSPGLAGLTGELFF; cdr3_nt: TGCGCCAGCAGCCCCGGACTAGCGGGACTCACCGGGGAGCTGTTTTTT
d_call: TRBD2; clone_size: many; v_call: TRBV29-1; j_call: TRBJ2-2; cdr3_aa: CSASGGPNTGELFF; cdr3_nt: TGCAGCGCGAGCGGGGGCCCGAACACCGGGGAGCTGTTTTTT
d_call: TRBD1; clone_size: NA; v_call: TRBV11-2; j_call: TRBJ2-1; cdr3_aa: CASSPRWSGQSSYNEQFF; cdr3_nt: TGTGCCAGCAGCCCCCGCTGGTCGGGACAGAGCTCCTACAATGAGCAGTTCTTC
d_call: NA; clone_size: NA; v_call: TRBV5-1; j_call: TRBJ1-5; cdr3_aa: CASSLRARRYGQLANSNQPQHF; cdr3_nt: TGCGCCAGCAGCTTGCGGGCCAGGAGATATGGACAGCTCGCCAATAGCAATCAGCCCCAGCATTTT
d_call: TRBD1; clone_size: few; v_call: TRBV9; j_call: TRBJ2-7; cdr3_aa: CASSVGASTGTGGEQYF; cdr3_nt: TGTGCCAGCAGCGTAGGGGCCTCGACGGGGACAGGGGGCGAGCAGTACTTC
d_call: TRBD1; clone_size: few; v_call: TRBV29-1; j_call: TRBJ1-2; cdr3_aa: CSVEGDRDNYGYTF; cdr3_nt: TGCAGCGTTGAAGGGGACAGGGACAACTATGGCTACACCTTC
d_call: NA; clone_size: few; v_call: TRBV3-1; j_call: TRBJ1-1; cdr3_aa: CASSTAGTEAFF; cdr3_nt: TGTGCCAGCAGCACGGCGGGCACTGAAGCTTTCTTT
d_call: TRBD2; clone_size: few; v_call: TRBV24-1; j_call: TRBJ2-1; cdr3_aa: CATSDPQGLVGSEQFF; cdr3_nt: TGTGCCACCAGTGATCCGCAGGGACTAGTTGGGAGTGAGCAGTTCTTC
d_call: NA; clone_size: few; v_call: TRBV7-2; j_call: TRBJ2-7; cdr3_aa: CASSLALEYEQYF; cdr3_nt: TGTGCCAGCAGCTTAGCGCTGGAATACGAGCAGTACTTC
d_call: TRBD2; clone_size: NA; v_call: TRBV12-3/TRBV12-4; j_call: TRBJ2-7; cdr3_aa: CASSWQRGGSYEQYF; cdr3_nt: TGTGCCAGCAGTTGGCAGCGGGGGGGTTCCTACGAGCAGTACTTC
d_call: TRBD2; clone_size: NA; v_call: TRBV10-3; j_call: TRBJ2-7; cdr3_aa: CAIRGLAGDEQYF; cdr3_nt: TGTGCCATCAGGGGACTAGCGGGAGACGAGCAGTACTTC
d_call: NA; clone_size: few; v_call: TRBV9; j_call: TRBJ2-7; cdr3_aa: CASSVDGAAYEQYF; cdr3_nt: TGTGCCAGCAGCGTAGATGGGGCGGCCTACGAGCAGTACTTC
d_call: TRBD2; clone_size: few; v_call: TRBV5-1; j_call: TRBJ2-3; cdr3_aa: CASSTYASGGPTDTQYF; cdr3_nt: TGCGCCAGCAGCACCTACGCAAGCGGGGGGCCCACAGATACGCAGTATTTT
d_call: NA; clone_size: NA; v_call: TRBV4-3; j_call: TRBJ1-1; cdr3_aa: CASSRGAWNTEAFF; cdr3_nt: TGCGCCAGCAGCCGCGGGGCTTGGAACACTGAAGCTTTCTTT
d_call: NA; clone_size: NA; v_call: TRBV20-1; j_call: TRBJ1-1; cdr3_aa: CSALGEVNTEAFF; cdr3_nt: TGCAGTGCTTTGGGCGAGGTGAACACTGAAGCTTTCTTT
d_call: TRBD2; clone_size: few; v_call: TRBV4-2; j_call: TRBJ2-1; cdr3_aa: CASSPRTSGTTSYNEQFF; cdr3_nt: TGTGCCAGCAGCCCCCGGACTAGCGGGACGACCTCCTACAATGAGCAGTTCTTC
d_call: NA; clone_size: few; v_call: TRBV12-3/TRBV12-4; j_call: TRBJ2-7; cdr3_aa: CASSLYEESGEQYF; cdr3_nt: TGTGCCAGCAGTTTATATGAGGAGTCTGGGGAGCAGTACTTC
d_call: NA; clone_size: few; v_call: TRBV20-1; j_call: TRBJ2-3; cdr3_aa: CSASRVGPSTDTQYF; cdr3_nt: TGCAGTGCTAGTAGGGTAGGCCCCAGCACAGATACGCAGTATTTT
d_call: TRBD1; clone_size: once; v_call: TRBV2; j_call: TRBJ2-7; cdr3_aa: CASRGQGLRLASPQQYF; cdr3_nt: TGTGCCAGCAGGGGACAGGGACTTCGCTTAGCGTCTCCACAGCAGTACTTC
d_call: NA; clone_size: NA; v_call: TRBV5-1; j_call: TRBJ2-3; cdr3_aa: CASRSRTGTDTQYF; cdr3_nt: TGCGCCAGCAGGAGTAGGACAGGCACAGATACGCAGTATTTT
d_call: TRBD1; clone_size: NA; v_call: TRBV20-1; j_call: TRBJ1-1; cdr3_aa: CSARRDRGSTEAFF; cdr3_nt: TGCAGTGCTAGACGGGACAGGGGAAGCACTGAAGCTTTCTTT
d_call: NA; clone_size: few; v_call: TRBV4-2; j_call: TRBJ2-2; cdr3_aa: CASSQAQGTGELFF; cdr3_nt: TGTGCCAGCAGCCAAGCTCAGGGGACCGGGGAGCTGTTTTTT
d_call: TRBD2; clone_size: few; v_call: TRBV6-1; j_call: TRBJ2-5; cdr3_aa: CASSESLAKETQYF; cdr3_nt: TGTGCCAGCAGTGAATCACTAGCGAAAGAGACCCAGTACTTC
d_call: NA; clone_size: many; v_call: TRBV6-6; j_call: TRBJ2-1; cdr3_aa: CASSYDRYNEQFF; cdr3_nt: TGTGCCAGCAGTTACGACAGGTACAATGAGCAGTTCTTC
d_call: TRBD2; clone_size: few; v_call: TRBV7-2; j_call: TRBJ2-1; cdr3_aa: CASSLTSGGLTYNEQFF; cdr3_nt: TGTGCCAGCAGCTTAACTAGCGGGGGGCTAACCTACAATGAGCAGTTCTTC
d_call: NA; clone_size: many; v_call: TRBV7-2; j_call: TRBJ2-1; cdr3_aa: CASSLVGSANNEQFF; cdr3_nt: TGTGCCAGCAGCTTAGTGGGTAGCGCGAACAATGAGCAGTTCTTC